This T cell receptor (beta chain) was found in a study of CD8+ T cells in alopecia areata. In germline, CDR1 is SQVTM, CDR2 ANQGSEA. CDR3 length equals 13 residues. The ends were cut back, 0 bases at V and 4 bases at J, with 6 bases in the middle. Specified treatment: oral pan-JAK inhibitor, 5-10 mg twice daily. Following extraction, RNA underwent reverse transcription to cDNA, which served as the sequencing template. The repertoire was sequenced with immunoSEQ multiplex PCR; TCRdb's copy has only in-frame clones and lacks some. The data show 120,000 or so clones, less than 75% seen once. The chain has TRBV29-1 and TRBJ2-2; D is unresolved. The sample in question was CD8+ T cells sorted from blood, obtained at week 4, from a patient treated with tofacitinib. This sequence was found in a human donor with alopecia areata. The CDR3 nucleotides read TGCAGCGTTGAAGATACGTTCACCGGGGAGCTGTTTTTT. This codes for CSVEDTFTGELFF.